The sequence of this TCR beta chain was determined in a study of cytomegalovirus exposure and HLA in healthy donors. On the study more broadly: A prior analysis found 100 million to 140 million unique TCR beta sequences from around 190 million T cells.

Study-wide findings and caveats: Donors were assumed by presence/absence analyses to have roughly uniform sequencing depth. Some V segments, including TRBV6-2 and TRBV6-3, were excluded as indistinguishable.

PCR amplification relied on 60 Vbeta primers (plus 13 Jbeta primers). Some clones are missing from TCRdb's copy, which holds only in-frame ones; the method was immunoSEQ multiplex PCR. This sample yields 100,000 to 150,000 clones, of which 65% to 75% are seen a single time; around 4% belongs to the top ten. Worth noting for this clone: What it binds is unknown.

The germline V gene encodes CDR1 MNHNY and CDR2 SVGAGI (reference sequence). CDR3 length equals 16 residues. The V gene end was trimmed by 5 bases and the J gene end by 5 bases; junction bases not matched to a gene: 7. The gene calls are TRBV6-6 and TRBJ2-2, with 11 nucleotides matching TRBD1. The receptor was derived from a woman aged 45-60 years in good health and CMV-seropositive. Specimen: PBMCs. The CDR3 loop reads CASSPGTGGNTGELFF. As DNA, the CDR3 is TGTGCCAGCAGTCCCGGGACAGGGGGTAATACCGGGGAGCTGTTTTTT.